This T cell receptor (beta chain) derives from a study (dated by TCRdb to between 2021 and 2022). Overall study outcomes, separate from this receptor: According to the authors, more investigation is needed, including longitudinal sampling and evaluation of a control group.

PBMCs were separated from peripheral blood, and TCR beta sequencing was performed on genomic DNA obtained from unsorted PBMCs. TCR beta chain repertoires were profiled by survey-level sequencing on the immunoSEQ platform. On the authors' methods: Repertoire diversity was quantified by the inverse Simpson index, and CDR3 amino acid length spectratypes and V-J pairing frequencies were compared. Clonotypes specific to SARS-CoV-2, CMV, influenza A and EBV were annotated by matching TCR beta CDR3 sequences against VDJdb. What TCRdb holds here is the immuneACCESS table cut down to in-frame rearrangements. Part of the clones is not present; checked against another copy, under half of the missing clones reflect an unresolved V gene, and the others are unexplained. That table is the source of V, J and clone size, and D and trimming were worked out from the DNA. The sample yields around 54,000 clones; approximately 93% were counted once. Roughly 10% of the sample is taken by the ten largest.

The germline V gene (reference sequence) specifies LNHDA as CDR1 and SQIVND as CDR2. From the cysteine up to the phenylalanine, the CDR3 has a length of 13 residues. Of the read, only the CDR3 DNA is kept; its 39 bases are in frame from base 1. V is trimmed back by 10 bases and J by 8 bases, and the junction contains 11 bases that no gene match accounts for. This clone showed up just once. The antigen it recognizes is unknown. The input lacks base qualities; no much larger clone sits a single base away. The sequence was obtained from a man in his forties or fifties with rheumatoid arthritis. The chain is made from TRBV19 and TRBJ2-1, and 7 bases in between align with TRBD1. The source material was PBMCs. CDR3 region: CATQWDSSYEQFF. The DNA sequence reads TGTGCCACCCAATGGGACAGCAGTTATGAGCAGTTCTTC. The full variable domain, with segments outside the CDR3 supplied by the reference TRBV19 and TRBJ2-1 proteins, appears as DGGITQSPKYLFRKEGQNVTLSCEQNLNHDAMYWYRQDPGQGLRLIYYSQIVNDFQKGDIAEGYSVSREKKESFPLTVTSAQKNPTAFYLCATQWDSSYEQFFGPGTRLTVL.